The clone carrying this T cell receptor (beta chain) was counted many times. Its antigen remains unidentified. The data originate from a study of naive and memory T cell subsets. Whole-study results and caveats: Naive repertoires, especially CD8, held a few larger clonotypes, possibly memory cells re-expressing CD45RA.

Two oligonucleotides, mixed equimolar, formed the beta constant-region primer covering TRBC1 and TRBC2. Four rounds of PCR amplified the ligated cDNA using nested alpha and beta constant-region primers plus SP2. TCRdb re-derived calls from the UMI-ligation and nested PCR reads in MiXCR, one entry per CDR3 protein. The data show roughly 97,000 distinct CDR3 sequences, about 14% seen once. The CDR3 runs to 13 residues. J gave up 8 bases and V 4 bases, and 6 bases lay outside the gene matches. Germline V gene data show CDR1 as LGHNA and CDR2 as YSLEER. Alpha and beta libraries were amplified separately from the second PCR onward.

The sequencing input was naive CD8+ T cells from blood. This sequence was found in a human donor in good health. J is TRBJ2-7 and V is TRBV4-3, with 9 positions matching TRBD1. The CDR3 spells CASSPGQGFKQYF. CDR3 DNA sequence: TGCGCCAGCAGCCCGGGACAGGGTTTCAAGCAGTACTTC.